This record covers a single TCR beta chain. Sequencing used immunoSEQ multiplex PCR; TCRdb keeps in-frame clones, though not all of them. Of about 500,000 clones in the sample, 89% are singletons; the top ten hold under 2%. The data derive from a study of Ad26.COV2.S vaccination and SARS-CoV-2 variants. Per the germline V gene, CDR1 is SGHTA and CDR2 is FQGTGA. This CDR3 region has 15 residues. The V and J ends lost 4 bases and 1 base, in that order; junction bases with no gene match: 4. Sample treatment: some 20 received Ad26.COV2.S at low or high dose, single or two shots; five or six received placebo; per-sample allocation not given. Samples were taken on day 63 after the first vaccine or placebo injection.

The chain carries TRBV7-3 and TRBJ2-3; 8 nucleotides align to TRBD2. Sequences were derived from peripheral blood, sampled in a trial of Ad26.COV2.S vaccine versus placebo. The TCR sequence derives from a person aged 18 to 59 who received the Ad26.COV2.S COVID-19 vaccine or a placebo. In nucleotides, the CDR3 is TGTGCCAGCAGCTCCCAAGCGGGGGGCACAGATACGCAGTATTTT. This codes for CASSSQAGGTDTQYF.